This TCR beta chain was sequenced for a study of cytomegalovirus exposure and HLA in healthy donors. Study information: Per a later analysis, the approximately 600 first-cohort and over 90 validation repertoires shared one platform.

The table came from immunoSEQ multiplex PCR; TCRdb's copy has only in-frame clones and leaves some out. The table has about 150,000 clones, about 89% seen once. As concerns this clone: Its target is not known.

The V gene's germline CDR1 is SQVTM and CDR2 ANQGSEA. This CDR3 has 14 residues. V was pared by 6 bases and J by 4 bases, with 16 bases between. Study findings and constraints: It was reportedly the case that the classifier diagnosed cytomegalovirus status with high specificity and sensitivity. Across donors, most TCRs were seen rarely, yet some public ones were widespread.

The specimen sequenced was PBMCs. The genes are TRBV29-1 and TRBJ1-3, with D uncertain. The clonotype comes from a man between 18 and 29 years old in good health and CMV-seronegative. The CDR3 sequence: CSVGSSVTGNTIYF. The CDR3 coding sequence is TGCAGCGTGGGCTCATCAGTGACGGGAAACACCATATATTTT.